This is a list of T cell receptor beta chains from one sample in a study of blood T cell repertoires in COVID-19. Assay used: immunoSEQ multiplex PCR; TCRdb lists only in-frame clones, some missing. The sample contains around 140,000 clones, roughly 90% of which appear only once. The sequenced sample consisted of peripheral blood. Every receptor here comes from a man aged 70-80 years with acute or convalescent COVID-19. The CDR3 runs from the conserved cysteine through the conserved F or W.

J gene: TRBJ2-2; V gene: TRBV28; CDR3 protein: CASRLAGTGELFF
J gene: TRBJ2-3; V gene: TRBV5-1; CDR3 protein: CASSLGTMKTDTQYF
J gene: TRBJ2-5; V gene: TRBV9; CDR3 protein: CASSVGLAGGGQETQYF
J gene: TRBJ1-5; V gene: TRBV27; CDR3 protein: CASSLAYRDQPQHF
J gene: TRBJ2-7; V gene: TRBV3-1/TRBV3-2; CDR3 protein: CASSQVGGGYEQYF
J gene: TRBJ1-4; V gene: TRBV10-3; CDR3 protein: CATRQGWGEKLFF
J gene: TRBJ2-5; V gene: TRBV11-2; CDR3 protein: CASSLTVQETQYF
J gene: TRBJ1-2; V gene: TRBV6-2/TRBV6-3; CDR3 protein: CASSSLGRGHGYTF
J gene: TRBJ2-1; V gene: TRBV4-2; CDR3 protein: CASSRAGTLYNEQFF
J gene: TRBJ1-1; V gene: TRBV7-2; CDR3 protein: CASSLTRVQGPLNTEAFF
J gene: TRBJ1-1; V gene: TRBV20-1; CDR3 protein: CSAETGGEAFF
J gene: TRBJ2-7; V gene: TRBV27; CDR3 protein: CASQRIGSYEQYF
J gene: TRBJ2-4; V gene: TRBV11-2; CDR3 protein: CASSSHSGAKNIQYF
J gene: TRBJ1-6; V gene: TRBV30; CDR3 protein: CAWSLYDSSYNSPLHF
J gene: TRBJ2-2; V gene: TRBV6-5; CDR3 protein: CASSMVWRAGELFF
J gene: TRBJ2-5; V gene: TRBV19; CDR3 protein: CASSIRTSGIQTQYF